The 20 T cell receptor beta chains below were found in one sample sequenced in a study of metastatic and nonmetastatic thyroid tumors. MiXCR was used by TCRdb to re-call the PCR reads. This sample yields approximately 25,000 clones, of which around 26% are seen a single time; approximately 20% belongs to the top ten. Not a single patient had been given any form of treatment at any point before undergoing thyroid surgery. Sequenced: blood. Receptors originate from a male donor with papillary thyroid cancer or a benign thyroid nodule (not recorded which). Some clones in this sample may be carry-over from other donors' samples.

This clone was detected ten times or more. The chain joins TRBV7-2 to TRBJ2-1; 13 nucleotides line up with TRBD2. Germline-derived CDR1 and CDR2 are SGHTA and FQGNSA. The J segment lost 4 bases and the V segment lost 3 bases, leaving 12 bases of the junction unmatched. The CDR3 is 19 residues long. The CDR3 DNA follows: TGTGCCAGCAGCTTTTGGACTAGCGGGAGCCCCCCCCATTACAATGAGCAGTTCTTC. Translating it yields CASSFWTSGSPPHYNEQFF.

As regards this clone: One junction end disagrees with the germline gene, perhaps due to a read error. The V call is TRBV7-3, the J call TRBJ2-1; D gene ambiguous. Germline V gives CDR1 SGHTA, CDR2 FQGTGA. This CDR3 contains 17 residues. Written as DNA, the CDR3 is TGTGCCAGCAGCTTATTGGAGCCGAACAACTCCTACAATGAGCATTTCTTC. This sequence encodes CASSLLEPNNSYNEHFF. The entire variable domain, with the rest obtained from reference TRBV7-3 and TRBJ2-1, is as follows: GAGVSQTPSNKVTEKGKYVELRCDPISGHTALYWYRQSLGQGPEFLIYFQGTGAADDSGLPNDRFFAVRPEGSVSTLKIQRTERGDSAVYLCASSLLEPNNSYNEHFFGPGTRLTVL.

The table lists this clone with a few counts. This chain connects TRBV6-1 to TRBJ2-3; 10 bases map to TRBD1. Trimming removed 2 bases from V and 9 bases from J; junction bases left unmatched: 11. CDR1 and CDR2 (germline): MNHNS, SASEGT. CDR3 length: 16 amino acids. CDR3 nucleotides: TGTGCCAGCAGTGAATCCAACCGGGACAGGGGCAGGACGCAGTATTTT. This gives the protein CASSESNRDRGRTQYF.

As DNA, the CDR3 is TGCGCCAGCAGCTACGAGCAGTACTTC. Translation: CASSYEQYF. V is TRBV5-1 and J is TRBJ2-7; unclear D gene. Trimming pared 3 bases from V and 5 bases from J, leaving 0 bases between. Germline V lookup: CDR1 SGHRS, CDR2 YFSETQ. CDR3 length: 9 residues.

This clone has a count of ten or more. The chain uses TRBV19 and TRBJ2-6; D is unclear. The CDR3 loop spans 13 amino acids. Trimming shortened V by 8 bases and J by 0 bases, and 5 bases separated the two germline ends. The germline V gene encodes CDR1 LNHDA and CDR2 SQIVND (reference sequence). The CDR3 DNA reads TGTGCCAGTCGACCCTCTGGGGCCAACGTCCTGACTTTC. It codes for CASRPSGANVLTF.

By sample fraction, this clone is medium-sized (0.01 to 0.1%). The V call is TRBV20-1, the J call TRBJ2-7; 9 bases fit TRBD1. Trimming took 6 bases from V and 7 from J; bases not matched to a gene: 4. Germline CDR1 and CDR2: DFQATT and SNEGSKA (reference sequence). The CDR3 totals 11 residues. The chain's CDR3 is CSAGTGREQYF. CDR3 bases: TGCAGTGCCGGGACAGGGCGTGAGCAGTACTTC.

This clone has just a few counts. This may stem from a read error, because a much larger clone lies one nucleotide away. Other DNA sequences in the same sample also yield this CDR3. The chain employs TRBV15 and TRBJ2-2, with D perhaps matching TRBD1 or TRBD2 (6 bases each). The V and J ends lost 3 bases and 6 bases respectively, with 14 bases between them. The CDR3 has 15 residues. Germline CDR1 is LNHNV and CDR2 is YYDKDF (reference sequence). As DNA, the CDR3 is TGTGCCACCAGCAGGGGCGGTCGGGGGCCCGGGGAGCTGTTTTTT. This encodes CATSRGGRGPGELFF.

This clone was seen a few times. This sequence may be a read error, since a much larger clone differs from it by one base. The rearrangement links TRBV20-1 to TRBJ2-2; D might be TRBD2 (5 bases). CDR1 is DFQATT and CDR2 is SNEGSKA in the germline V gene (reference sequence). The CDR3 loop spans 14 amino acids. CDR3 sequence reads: CSARGHANTGDLFF. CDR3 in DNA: TGCAGTGCTAGGGGTCACGCGAACACCGGGGATCTGTTTTTT.

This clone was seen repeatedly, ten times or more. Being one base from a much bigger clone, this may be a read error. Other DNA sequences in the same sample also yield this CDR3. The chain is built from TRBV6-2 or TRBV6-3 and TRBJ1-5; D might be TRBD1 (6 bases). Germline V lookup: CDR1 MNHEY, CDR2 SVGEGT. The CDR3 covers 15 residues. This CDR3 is CASSTPRQENQPQHF. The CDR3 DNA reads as TGTGCCAGCAGTACCCCTAGACAGGAAAATCAGCCCCAGCACTTT.

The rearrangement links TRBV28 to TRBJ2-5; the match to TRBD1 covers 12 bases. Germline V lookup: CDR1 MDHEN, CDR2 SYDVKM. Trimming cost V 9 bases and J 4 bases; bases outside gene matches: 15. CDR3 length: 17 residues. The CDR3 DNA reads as TGTGCCAGTATCCCCTTCCGGGACAGGGGGCGCCCAGAGACCCAGTACTTC. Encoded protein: CASIPFRDRGRPETQYF.

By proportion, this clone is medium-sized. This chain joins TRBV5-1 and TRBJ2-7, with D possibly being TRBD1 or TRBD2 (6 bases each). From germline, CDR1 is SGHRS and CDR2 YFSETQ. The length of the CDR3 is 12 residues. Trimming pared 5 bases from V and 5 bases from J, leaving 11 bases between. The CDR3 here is CASRWRDNEQYF. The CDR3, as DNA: TGCGCCAGCAGGTGGAGGGACAACGAGCAGTACTTC.

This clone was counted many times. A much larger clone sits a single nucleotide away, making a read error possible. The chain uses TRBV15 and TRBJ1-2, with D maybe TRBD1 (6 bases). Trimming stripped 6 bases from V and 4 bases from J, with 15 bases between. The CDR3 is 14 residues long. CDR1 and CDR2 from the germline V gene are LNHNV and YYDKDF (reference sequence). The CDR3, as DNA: TGTGCCACCAGTGGCGTGGGAGGGGGCTATGGCTACACCTTC. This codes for CATSGVGGGYGYTF.

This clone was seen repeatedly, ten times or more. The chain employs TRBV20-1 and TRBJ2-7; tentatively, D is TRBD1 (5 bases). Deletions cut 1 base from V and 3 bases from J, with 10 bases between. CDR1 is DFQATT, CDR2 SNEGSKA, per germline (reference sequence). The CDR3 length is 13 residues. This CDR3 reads CSARGKQGYEQYF. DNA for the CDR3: TGCAGTGCTAGAGGAAAGCAGGGCTACGAGCAGTACTTC.

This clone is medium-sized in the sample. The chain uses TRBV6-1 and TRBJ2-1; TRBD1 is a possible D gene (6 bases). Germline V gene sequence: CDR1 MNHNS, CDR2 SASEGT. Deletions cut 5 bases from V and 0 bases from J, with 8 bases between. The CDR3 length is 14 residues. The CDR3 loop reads CASSTGSSYNEQFF. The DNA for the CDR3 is TGTGCCAGCAGTACAGGGAGCTCCTACAATGAGCAGTTCTTC.

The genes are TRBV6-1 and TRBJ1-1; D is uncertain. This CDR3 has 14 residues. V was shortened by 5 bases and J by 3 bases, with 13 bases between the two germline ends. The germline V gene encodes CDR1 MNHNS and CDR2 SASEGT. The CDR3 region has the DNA TGTGCCAGCAGTAAAGACGGGCAGGACACTGAAGCTTTCTTT. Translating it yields CASSKDGQDTEAFF.

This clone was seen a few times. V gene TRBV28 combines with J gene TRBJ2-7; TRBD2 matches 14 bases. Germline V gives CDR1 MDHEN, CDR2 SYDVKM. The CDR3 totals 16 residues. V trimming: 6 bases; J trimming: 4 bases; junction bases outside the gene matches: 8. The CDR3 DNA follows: TGTGCCAGCAGCCCCGGGACTAGCGGGAGACCATACGAGCAGTACTTC. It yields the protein CASSPGTSGRPYEQYF.

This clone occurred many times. Written as DNA, the CDR3 is TGTGCCAGCAGTCCGGATAGCAATCAGCCCCAGCATTTT. Its protein is CASSPDSNQPQHF. The rearrangement joins TRBV2 to TRBJ1-5; D gene unclear. Germline V gene data show CDR1 as SNHLY and CDR2 as FYNNEI. The V gene lost 5 bases and the J gene lost 0 bases, with 5 bases spanning the gap. The CDR3 is 13 amino acids. Filled out from reference TRBV2 and TRBJ1-5, the complete variable domain reads EPEVTQTPSHQVTQMGQEVILRCVPISNHLYFYWYRQILGQKVEFLVSFYNNEISEKSEIFDDQFSVERPDGSNFTLKIRSTKLEDSAMYFCASSPDSNQPQHFGDGTRLSIL.

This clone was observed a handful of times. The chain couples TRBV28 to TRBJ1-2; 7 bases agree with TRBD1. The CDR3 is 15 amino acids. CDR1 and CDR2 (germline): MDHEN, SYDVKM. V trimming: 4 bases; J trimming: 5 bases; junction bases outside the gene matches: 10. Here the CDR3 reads CASSSPETGKYGYTF. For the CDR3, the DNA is TGTGCCAGCAGTTCTCCAGAGACAGGGAAGTATGGCTACACCTTC.

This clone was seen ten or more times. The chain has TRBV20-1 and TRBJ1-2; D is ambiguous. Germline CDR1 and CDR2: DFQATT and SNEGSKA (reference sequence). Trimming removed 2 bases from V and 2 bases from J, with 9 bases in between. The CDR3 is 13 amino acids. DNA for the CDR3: TGCAGTGCTAGACAAGTGATGAACTATGGCTACACCTTC. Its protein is CSARQVMNYGYTF.

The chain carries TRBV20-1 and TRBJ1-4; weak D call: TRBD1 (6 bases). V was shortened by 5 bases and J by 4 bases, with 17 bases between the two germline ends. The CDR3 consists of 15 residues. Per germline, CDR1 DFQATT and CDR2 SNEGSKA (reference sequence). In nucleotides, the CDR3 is TGCAGTGCTGGACGAGGGGGGGGGTTTAATGAAAAACTGTTTTTT. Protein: CSAGRGGGFNEKLFF.